What follows describes a single TCR beta chain. The antigen it recognizes is unknown. Base qualities are not recorded, but no much larger clone differs from it by a single base. This record belongs to a study of blood T cell repertoires in COVID-19 (dated by TCRdb to 2018 to 2020). Turning to the overall study: Samples covering the acute and convalescent phases of COVID-19 were provided by collaborators in the United States, Italy and Spain. A freely available public database, intended as a resource for researchers studying the immune response to SARS-CoV-2, is where the repertoires were released. Subjects who had been exposed to COVID-19, were actively infected with it, or had recovered from it provided the deeply sampled blood TCRbeta repertoires that made up the dataset. The material from the prospective study consisted of cDNA or gDNA derived from T cells, B-cell-depleted T cells, or PBMCs. Where HLA class I and class II types were available, the types were taken from metadata supplied by the sample provider, not from assay-based typing. Sample metadata almost always included a de-identified subject ID, COVID-19 status, age in years and sex. The samples were drawn from the first 160 participants of the ongoing ImmuneRACE study and from some 1,300 subjects provided by 6 global collaborators.

A second Seattle source provided samples from volunteer blood donors who had recovered from COVID-19. Collaborating institutions collected whole blood in K2EDTA tubes following their own protocols. For TCRbeta analysis, collaborators shipped samples as frozen whole blood, isolated PBMCs, or DNA extracted from either of those sample types. The investigation overall reported the following: The quantity of clinical and demographic metadata differed by source and by participant and was supplied without curation.

The CDR3 numbers 15 residues from cysteine through phenylalanine. The kept DNA is CDR3 alone, 45 bases in frame from the first base. CDR1 and CDR2 were assigned from the germline V gene as MNHEY and SVGAGI. Here V drops 2 bases and J drops 1 base, and the junction holds 3 bases not matched to any gene. The immunoSEQ Assay, a bias-controlled multiplex PCR, was used to amplify TCRbeta CDR3 regions from genomic DNA. The original pipeline was this. Nucleated cell counts per sample were estimated from amplification of reference gene primers within the assay. Sequence reads were collapsed and filtered to measure the absolute abundance of every unique TCRbeta CDR3 rearrangement. Productive Simpson clonality was computed per sample as the square root of Simpson's diversity index over productive rearrangements. Drawn from immuneACCESS, this table holds only the in-frame rearrangements with V and J called that TCRdb kept. Clones are partly lost; checked studies trace under half to an unresolved V gene and leave the rest unexplained. Clone size and V and J calls were adopted from that table, with D and trimming inferred from the DNA. Counted in this sample were about 220,000 clones; roughly 80% of them appeared once. The ten largest clones take up around 3.1% of the sample.

Sequencing was carried out using peripheral blood. This chain is built from TRBV6-5 and TRBJ2-7; TRBD1 agrees with 9 junctional bases. The receptor was derived from a woman aged 25 to 39 who had recovered from COVID-19. The DNA reads as follows: TGTGCCAGCAGTTACGGCGGGACAGGGTCCTACGAGCAGTACTTC. Its translation is CASSYGGTGSYEQYF.